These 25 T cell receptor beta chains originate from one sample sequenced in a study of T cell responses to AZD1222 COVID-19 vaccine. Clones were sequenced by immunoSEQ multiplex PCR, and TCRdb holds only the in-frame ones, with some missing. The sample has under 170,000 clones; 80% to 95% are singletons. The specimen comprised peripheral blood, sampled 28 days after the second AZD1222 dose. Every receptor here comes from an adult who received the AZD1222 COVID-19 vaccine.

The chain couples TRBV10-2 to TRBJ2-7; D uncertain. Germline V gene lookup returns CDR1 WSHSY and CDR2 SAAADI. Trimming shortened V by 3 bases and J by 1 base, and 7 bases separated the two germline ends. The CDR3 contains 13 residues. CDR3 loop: CASSEGNSYEQYF. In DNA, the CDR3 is TGCGCCAGCAGTGAAGGGAATTCCTACGAGCAGTACTTC.

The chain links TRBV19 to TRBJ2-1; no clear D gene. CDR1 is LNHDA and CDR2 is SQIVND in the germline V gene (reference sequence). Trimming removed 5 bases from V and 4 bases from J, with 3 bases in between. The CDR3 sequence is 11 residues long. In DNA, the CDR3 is TGTGCCAGTAGTCTTTACAATGAGCAGTTCTTC. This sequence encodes CASSLYNEQFF.

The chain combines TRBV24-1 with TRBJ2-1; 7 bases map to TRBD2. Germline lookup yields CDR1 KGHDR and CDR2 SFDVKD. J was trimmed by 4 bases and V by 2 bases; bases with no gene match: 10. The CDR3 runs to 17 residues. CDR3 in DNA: TGTGCCACCAGTGATTCCCGAGCGGGACCTGCTTACAATGAGCAGTTCTTC. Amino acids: CATSDSRAGPAYNEQFF.

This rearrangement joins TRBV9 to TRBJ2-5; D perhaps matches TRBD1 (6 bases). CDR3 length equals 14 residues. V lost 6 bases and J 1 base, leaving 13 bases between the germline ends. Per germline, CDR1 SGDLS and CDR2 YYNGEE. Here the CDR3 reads CASNQRGGQETQYF. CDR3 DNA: TGTGCCAGCAACCAGAGAGGGGGCCAAGAGACCCAGTACTTC.

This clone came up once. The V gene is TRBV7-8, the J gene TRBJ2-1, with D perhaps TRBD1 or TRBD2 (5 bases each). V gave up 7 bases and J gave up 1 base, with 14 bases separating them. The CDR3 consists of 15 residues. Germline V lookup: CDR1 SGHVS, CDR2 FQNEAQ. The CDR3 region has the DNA TGTGCCAGCAACCCCCGGGGCAGTTCCTACAATGAGCAGTTCTTC. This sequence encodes CASNPRGSSYNEQFF.

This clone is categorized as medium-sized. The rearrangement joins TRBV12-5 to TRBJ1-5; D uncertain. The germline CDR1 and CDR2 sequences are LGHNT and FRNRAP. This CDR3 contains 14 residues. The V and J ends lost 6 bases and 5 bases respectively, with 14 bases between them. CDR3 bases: TGTGCTAGTGGGTTGCGGGGTGTGGATCAGCCCCAGCATTTT. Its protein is CASGLRGVDQPQHF.

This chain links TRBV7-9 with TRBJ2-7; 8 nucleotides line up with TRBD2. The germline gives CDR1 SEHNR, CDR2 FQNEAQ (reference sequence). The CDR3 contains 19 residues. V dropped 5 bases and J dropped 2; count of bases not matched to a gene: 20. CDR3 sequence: CASSDRESDSGAATYEQYF. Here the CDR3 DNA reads TGTGCCAGCAGCGACCGGGAGTCTGATAGCGGGGCCGCCACCTACGAGCAGTACTTC.

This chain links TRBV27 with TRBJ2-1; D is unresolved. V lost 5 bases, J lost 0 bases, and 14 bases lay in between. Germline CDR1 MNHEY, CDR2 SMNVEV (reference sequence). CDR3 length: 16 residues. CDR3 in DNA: TGTGCCAGCAGTCTTGAGGCGAGAAGCTCCTACAATGAGCAGTTCTTC. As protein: CASSLEARSSYNEQFF.

The CDR3 here is CASSSGAYGYTF. In nucleotides, the CDR3 is TGTGCCAGCAGTTCAGGGGCGTATGGCTACACCTTC. The chain links TRBV12-3 or TRBV12-4 to TRBJ1-2; maybe TRBD1 (6 bases). V lost 4 bases, J lost 5 bases, and 8 bases lay in between. CDR3 length: 12 residues.

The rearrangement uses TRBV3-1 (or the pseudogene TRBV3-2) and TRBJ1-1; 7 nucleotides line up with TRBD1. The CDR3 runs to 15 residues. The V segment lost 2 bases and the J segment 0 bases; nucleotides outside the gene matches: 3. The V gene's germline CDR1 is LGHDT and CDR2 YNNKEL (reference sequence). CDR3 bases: TGTGCCAGCAGCCAAACAGGGGTCCTGAACACTGAAGCTTTCTTT. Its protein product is CASSQTGVLNTEAFF.

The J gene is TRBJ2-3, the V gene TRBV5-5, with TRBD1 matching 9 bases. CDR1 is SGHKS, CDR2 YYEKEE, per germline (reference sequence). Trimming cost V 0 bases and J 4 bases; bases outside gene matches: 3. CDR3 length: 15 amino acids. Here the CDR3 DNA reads TGTGCCAGCAGCTTGGACAGGGGGCTGGCAGATACGCAGTATTTT. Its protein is CASSLDRGLADTQYF.

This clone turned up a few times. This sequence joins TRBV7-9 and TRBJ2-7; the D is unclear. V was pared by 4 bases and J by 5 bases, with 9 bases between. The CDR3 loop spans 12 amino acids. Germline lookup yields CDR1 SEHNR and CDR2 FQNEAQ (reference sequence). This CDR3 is CASSSSPHEQYF. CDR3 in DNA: TGTGCCAGCAGCTCTAGTCCCCACGAGCAGTACTTC.

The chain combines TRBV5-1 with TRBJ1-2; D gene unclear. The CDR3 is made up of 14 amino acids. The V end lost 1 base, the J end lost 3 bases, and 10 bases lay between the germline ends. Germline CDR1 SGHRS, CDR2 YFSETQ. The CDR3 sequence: CASSLWGGDYGYTF. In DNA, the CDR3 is TGCGCCAGCAGCTTGTGGGGAGGAGACTATGGCTACACCTTC.

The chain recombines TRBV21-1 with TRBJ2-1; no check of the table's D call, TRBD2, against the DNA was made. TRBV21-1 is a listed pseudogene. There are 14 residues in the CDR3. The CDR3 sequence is CASVGGRYRDEQFF. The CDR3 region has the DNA TGTGCCAGCGTTGGCGGGAGATATAGGGATGAGCAGTTCTTC.

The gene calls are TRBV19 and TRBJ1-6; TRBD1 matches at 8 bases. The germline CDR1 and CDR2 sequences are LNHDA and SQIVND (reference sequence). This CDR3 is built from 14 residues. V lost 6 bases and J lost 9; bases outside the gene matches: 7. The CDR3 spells CASRDRGMGSPLHF. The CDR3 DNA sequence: TGTGCCAGTAGAGACAGGGGTATGGGTTCACCCCTCCACTTT.

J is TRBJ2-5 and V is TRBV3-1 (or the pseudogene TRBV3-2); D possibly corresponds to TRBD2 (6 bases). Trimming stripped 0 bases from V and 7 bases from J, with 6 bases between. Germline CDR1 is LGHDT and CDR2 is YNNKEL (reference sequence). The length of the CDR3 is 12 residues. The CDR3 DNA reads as TGTGCCAGCAGCCAAGAGGGGGGGACCCAGTACTTC. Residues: CASSQEGGTQYF.

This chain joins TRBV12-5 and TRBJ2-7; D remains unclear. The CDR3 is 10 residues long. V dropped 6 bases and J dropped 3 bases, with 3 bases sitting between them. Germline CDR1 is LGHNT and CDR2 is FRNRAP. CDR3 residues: CASGDYEQYF. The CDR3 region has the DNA TGTGCTAGTGGGGACTACGAGCAGTACTTC.

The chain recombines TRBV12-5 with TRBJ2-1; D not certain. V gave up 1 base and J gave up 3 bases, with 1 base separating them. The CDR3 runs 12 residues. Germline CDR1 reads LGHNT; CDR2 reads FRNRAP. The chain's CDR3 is CASGLDYNEQFF. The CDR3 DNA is TGTGCTAGTGGTTTGGACTACAATGAGCAGTTCTTC.

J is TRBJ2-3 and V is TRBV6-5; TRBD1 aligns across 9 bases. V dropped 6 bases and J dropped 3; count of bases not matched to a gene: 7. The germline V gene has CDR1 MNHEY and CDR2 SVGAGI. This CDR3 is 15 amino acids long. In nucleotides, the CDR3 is TGTGCCAGCAGGGGGACAGGGCGTTATACAGATACGCAGTATTTT. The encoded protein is CASRGTGRYTDTQYF.

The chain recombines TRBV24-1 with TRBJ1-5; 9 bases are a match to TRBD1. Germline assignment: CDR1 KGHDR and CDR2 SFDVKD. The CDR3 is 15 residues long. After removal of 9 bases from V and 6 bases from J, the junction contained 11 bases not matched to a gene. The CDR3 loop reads CATGQGTGIGQPQHF. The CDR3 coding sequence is TGTGCCACCGGACAGGGGACGGGCATCGGTCAGCCCCAGCATTTT.

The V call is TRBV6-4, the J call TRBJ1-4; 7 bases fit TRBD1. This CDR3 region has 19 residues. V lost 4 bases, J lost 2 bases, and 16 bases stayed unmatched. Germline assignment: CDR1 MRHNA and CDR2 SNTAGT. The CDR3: CASSVQGQFRSRTNEKLFF. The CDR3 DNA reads TGTGCCAGCAGTGTACAGGGACAGTTTAGATCCCGCACTAATGAAAAACTGTTTTTT.

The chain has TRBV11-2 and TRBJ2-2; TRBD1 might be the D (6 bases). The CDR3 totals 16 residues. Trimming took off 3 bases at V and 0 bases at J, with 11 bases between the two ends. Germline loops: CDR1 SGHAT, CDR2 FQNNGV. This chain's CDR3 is CASSFRAGANTGELFF. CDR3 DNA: TGTGCCAGCAGCTTTCGGGCAGGGGCGAACACCGGGGAGCTGTTTTTT.

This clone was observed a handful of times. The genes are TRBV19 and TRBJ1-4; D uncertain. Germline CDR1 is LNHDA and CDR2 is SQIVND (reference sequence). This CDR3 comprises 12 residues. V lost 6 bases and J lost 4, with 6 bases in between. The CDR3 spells CASRTYNEKLFF. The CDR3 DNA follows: TGTGCCAGTAGGACTTATAATGAAAAACTGTTTTTT.

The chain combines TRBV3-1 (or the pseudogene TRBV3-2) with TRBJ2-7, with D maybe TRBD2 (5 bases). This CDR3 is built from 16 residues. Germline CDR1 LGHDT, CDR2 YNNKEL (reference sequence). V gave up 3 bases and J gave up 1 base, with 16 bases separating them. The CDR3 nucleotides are TGTGCCAGCAGCCAGGCCGGTGGACTCCTGTCCTACGAGCAGTACTTC. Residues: CASSQAGGLLSYEQYF.

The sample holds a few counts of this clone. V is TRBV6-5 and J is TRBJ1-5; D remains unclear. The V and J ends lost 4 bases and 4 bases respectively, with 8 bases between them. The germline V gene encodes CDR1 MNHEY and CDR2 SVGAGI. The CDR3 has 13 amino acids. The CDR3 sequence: CASSLQQNQPQHF. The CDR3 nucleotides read TGTGCCAGCAGTTTGCAGCAAAATCAGCCCCAGCATTTT.